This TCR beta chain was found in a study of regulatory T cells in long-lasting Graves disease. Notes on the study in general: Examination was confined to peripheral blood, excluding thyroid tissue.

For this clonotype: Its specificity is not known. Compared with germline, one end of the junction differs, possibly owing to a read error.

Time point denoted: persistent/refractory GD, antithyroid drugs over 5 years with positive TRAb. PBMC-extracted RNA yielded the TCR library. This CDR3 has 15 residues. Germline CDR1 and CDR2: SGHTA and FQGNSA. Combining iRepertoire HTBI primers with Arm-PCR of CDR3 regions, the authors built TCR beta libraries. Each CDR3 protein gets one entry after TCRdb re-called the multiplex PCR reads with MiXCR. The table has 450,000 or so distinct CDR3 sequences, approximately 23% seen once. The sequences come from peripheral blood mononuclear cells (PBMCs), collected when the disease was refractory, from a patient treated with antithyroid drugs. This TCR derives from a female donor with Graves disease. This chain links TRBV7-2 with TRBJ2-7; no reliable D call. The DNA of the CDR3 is TGTGCCAGCAGCTTATCGGGCGGAAGCTCCTACGGGCAGTACTTC. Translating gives CASSLSGGSSYGQYF.